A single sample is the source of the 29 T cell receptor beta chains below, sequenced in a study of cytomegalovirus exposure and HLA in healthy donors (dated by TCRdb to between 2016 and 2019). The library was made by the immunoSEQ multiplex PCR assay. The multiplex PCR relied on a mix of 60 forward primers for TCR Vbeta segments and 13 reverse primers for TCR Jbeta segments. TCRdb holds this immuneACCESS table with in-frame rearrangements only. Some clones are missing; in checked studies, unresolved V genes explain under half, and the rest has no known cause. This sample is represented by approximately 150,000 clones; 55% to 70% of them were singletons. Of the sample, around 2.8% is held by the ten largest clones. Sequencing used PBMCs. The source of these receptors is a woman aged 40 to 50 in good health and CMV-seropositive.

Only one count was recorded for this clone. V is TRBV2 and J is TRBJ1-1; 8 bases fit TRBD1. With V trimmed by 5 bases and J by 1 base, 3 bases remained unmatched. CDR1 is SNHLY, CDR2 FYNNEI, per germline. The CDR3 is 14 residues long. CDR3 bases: TGTGCCAGCAGTCCTGGACAGGGGAACACTGAAGCTTTCTTT. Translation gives CASSPGQGNTEAFF.

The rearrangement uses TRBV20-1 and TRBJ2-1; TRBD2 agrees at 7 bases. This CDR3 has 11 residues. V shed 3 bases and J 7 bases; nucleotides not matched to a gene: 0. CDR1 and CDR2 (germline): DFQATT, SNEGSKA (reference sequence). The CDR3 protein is CSASSGNEQFF. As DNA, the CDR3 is TGCAGTGCTAGTAGCGGGAATGAGCAGTTCTTC.

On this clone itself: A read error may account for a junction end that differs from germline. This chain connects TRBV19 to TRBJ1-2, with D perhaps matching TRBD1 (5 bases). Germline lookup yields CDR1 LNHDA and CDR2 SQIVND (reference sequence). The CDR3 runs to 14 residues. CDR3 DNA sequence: TGTGCCACCAACCCCCGGGGGACTAACTATGGCTACCCCTTC. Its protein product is CATNPRGTNYGYPF.

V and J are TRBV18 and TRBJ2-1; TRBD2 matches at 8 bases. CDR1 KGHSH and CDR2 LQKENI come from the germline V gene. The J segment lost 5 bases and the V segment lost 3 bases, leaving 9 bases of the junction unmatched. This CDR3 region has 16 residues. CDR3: CASSPPGRGVNNEQFF. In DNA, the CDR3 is TGTGCCAGCTCACCCCCGGGGCGGGGGGTTAACAATGAGCAGTTCTTC.

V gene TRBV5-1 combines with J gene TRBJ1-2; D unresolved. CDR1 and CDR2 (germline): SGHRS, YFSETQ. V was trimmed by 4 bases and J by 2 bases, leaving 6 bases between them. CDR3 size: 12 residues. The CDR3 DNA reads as TGCGCCAGCAGCCAAGAGAACTATGGCTACACCTTC. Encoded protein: CASSQENYGYTF.

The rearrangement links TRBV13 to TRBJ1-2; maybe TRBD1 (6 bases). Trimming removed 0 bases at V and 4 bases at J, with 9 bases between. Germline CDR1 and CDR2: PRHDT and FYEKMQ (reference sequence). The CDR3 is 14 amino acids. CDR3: CASSLGQGIYGYTF. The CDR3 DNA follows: TGTGCCAGCAGCTTAGGGCAGGGGATCTATGGCTACACCTTC.

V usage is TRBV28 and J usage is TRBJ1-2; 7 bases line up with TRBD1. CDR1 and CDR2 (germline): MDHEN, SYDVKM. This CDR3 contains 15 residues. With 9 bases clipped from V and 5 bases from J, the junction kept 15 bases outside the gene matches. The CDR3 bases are TGTGCCAGTACCCCAGGGGACAGCCGATTTTATGGCTACACCTTC. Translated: CASTPGDSRFYGYTF.

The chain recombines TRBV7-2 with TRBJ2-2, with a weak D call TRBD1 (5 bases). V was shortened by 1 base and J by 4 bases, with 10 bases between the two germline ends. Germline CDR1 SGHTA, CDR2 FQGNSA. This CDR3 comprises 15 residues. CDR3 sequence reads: CASSLEGALTGELFF. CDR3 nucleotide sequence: TGTGCCAGCAGCTTAGAAGGGGCTCTCACCGGGGAGCTGTTTTTT.

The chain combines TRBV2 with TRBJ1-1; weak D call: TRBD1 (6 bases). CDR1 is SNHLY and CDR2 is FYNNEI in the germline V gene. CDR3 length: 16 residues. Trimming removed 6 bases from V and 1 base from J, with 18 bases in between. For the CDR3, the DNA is TGTGCCAGCAGCGCGCGCGGGGGGCTAGGGAACACTGAAGCTTTCTTT. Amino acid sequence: CASSARGGLGNTEAFF. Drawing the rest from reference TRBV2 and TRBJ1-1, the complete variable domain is EPEVTQTPSHQVTQMGQEVILRCVPISNHLYFYWYRQILGQKVEFLVSFYNNEISEKSEIFDDQFSVERPDGSNFTLKIRSTKLEDSAMYFCASSARGGLGNTEAFFGQGTRLTVV.

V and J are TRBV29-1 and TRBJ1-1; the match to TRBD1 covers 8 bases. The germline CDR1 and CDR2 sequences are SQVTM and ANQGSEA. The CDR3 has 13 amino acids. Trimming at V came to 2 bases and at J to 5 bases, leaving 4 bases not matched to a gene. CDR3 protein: CSVERQGATEAFF. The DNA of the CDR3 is TGCAGCGTTGAACGGCAGGGGGCGACTGAAGCTTTCTTT. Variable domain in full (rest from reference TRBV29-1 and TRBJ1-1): SAVISQKPSRDICQRGTSLTIQCQVDSQVTMMFWYRQQPGQSLTLIATANQGSEATYESGFVIDKFPISRPNLTFSTLTVSNMSPEDSSIYLCSVERQGATEAFFGQGTRLTVV.

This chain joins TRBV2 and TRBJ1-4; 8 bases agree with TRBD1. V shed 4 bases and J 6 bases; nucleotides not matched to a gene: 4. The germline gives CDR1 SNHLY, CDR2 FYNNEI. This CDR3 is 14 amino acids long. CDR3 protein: CASSAGTGHEKLFF. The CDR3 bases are TGTGCCAGCAGTGCCGGGACAGGCCATGAAAAACTGTTTTTT.

The CDR3 DNA follows: TGTGCCAGCAGTCCCGGAACAGGGATTGAAGCTTTCTTT. It translates to CASSPGTGIEAFF. V and J are TRBV28 and TRBJ1-1; tentatively, D is TRBD1 (6 bases). Germline V gives CDR1 MDHEN, CDR2 SYDVKM. The CDR3 totals 13 residues. V gave up 5 bases and J gave up 7 bases, with 14 bases separating them.

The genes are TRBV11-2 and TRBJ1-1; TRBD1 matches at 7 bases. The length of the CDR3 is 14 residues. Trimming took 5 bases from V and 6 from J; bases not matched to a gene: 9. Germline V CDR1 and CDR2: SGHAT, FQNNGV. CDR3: CASSRQGLWAEAFF. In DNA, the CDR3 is TGTGCCAGCAGCCGACAGGGTTTATGGGCTGAAGCTTTCTTT.

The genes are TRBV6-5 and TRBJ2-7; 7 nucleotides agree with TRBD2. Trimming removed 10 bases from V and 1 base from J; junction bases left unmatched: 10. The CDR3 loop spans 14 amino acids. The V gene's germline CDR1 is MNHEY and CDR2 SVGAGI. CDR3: CATTGGPVSYEQYF. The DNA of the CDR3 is TGTGCCACTACGGGGGGTCCCGTTTCCTACGAGCAGTACTTC.

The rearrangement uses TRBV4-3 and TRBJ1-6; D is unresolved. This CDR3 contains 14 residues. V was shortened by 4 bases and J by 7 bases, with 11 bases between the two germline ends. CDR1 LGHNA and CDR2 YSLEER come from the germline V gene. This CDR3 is CASSPGRANSPLHF. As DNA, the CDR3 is TGCGCCAGCAGCCCCGGGAGGGCAAATTCACCCCTCCACTTT.

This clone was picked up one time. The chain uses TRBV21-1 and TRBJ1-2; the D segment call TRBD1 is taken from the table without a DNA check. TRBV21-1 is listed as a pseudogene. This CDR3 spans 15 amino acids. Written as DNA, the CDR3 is TGTGCCAGCAGCACCTCATTCAGGGTTTCGGATGGCTACACCTTC. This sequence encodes CASSTSFRVSDGYTF.

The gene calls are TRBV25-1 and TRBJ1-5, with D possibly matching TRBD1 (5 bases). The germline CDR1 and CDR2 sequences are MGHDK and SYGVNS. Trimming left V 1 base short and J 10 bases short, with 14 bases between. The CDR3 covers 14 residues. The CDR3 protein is CASSESGLTFPQHF. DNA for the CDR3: TGTGCCAGCAGTGAATCAGGGTTGACGTTCCCCCAGCATTTT.

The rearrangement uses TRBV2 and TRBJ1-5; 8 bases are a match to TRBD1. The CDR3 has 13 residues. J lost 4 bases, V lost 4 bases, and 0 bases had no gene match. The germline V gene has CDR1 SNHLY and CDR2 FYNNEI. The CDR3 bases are TGTGCCAGCAGTGGGACAGGGAATCAGCCCCAGCATTTT. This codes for CASSGTGNQPQHF.

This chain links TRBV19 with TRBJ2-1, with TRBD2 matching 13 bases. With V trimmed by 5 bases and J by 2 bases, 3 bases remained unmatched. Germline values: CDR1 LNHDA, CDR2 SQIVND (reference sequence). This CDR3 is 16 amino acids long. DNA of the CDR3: TGTGCCAGTAGTTGGGGACTAGCGGGACCCTACAATGAGCAGTTCTTC. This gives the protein CASSWGLAGPYNEQFF.

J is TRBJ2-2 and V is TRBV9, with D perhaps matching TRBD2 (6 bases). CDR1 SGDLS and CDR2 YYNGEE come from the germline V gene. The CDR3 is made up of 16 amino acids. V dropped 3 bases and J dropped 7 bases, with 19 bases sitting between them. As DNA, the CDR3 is TGTGCCAGCAGCGCCCTCCAACCGACTAGTCGCGGGGAGCTGTTTTTT. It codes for CASSALQPTSRGELFF.

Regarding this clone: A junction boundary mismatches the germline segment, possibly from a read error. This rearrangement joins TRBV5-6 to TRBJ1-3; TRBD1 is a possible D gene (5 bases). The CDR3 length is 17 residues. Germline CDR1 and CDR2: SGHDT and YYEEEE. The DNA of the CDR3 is TGTGCCAGCAGCTTGGGGGGGGAAGGTTCCTCTGGAAGCACCATATATTTT. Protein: CASSLGGEGSSGSTIYF.

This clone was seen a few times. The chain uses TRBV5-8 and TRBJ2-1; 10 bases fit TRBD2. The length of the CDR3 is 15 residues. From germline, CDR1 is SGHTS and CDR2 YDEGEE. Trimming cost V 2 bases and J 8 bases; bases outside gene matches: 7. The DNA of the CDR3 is TGTGCCAGCAGCTTCGGGCTAGCGGGAGTGTATGAGCAGTTCTTC. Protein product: CASSFGLAGVYEQFF.

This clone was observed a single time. DNA of the CDR3: TGTGCCAGCAGCCAAGATTCGTCTAGCGGGAGAAGTAAAGATACGCAGTATTTT. Amino acid sequence: CASSQDSSSGRSKDTQYF. The rearrangement uses TRBV14 and TRBJ2-3; 10 bases agree with TRBD2. CDR1 and CDR2 (germline): SGHDN, FVKESK. The length of the CDR3 is 18 residues. V shed 0 bases and J 5 bases; nucleotides not matched to a gene: 11.

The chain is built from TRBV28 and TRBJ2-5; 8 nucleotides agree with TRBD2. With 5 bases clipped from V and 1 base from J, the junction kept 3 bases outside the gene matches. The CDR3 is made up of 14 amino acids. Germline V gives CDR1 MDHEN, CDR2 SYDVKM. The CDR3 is CASSHGRVQETQYF. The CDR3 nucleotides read TGTGCCAGCAGTCACGGGAGGGTCCAAGAGACCCAGTACTTC.

CDR3 nucleotide sequence: TGTGCCAGCAGTGAACTAGGGACAGAAACCTACGAGCAGTACTTC. It encodes CASSELGTETYEQYF. The V and J genes are TRBV25-1 and TRBJ2-7; TRBD1 aligns across 7 bases. Germline loops: CDR1 MGHDK, CDR2 SYGVNS. V shed 2 bases and J 2 bases; nucleotides not matched to a gene: 6. The CDR3 has 15 residues.

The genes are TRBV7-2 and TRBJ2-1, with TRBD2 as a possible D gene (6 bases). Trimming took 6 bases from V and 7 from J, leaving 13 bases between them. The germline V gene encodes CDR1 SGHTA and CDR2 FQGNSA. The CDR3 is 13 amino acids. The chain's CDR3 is CASRQTRTNEQFF. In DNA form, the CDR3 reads TGTGCCAGCAGGCAGACTAGAACGAATGAGCAGTTCTTC.

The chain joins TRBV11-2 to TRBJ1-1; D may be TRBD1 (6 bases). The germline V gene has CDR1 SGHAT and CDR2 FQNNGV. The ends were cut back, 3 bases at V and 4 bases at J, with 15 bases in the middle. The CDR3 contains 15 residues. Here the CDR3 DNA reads TGTGCCAGCAGCTTCTCTCAACAGGGAAGCACTGAAGCTTTCTTT. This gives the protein CASSFSQQGSTEAFF.

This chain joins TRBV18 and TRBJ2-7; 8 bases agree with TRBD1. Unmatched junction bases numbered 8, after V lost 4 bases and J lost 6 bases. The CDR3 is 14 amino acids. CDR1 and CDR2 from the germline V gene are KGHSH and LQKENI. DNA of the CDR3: TGTGCCAGCTCACGAGCAGGGGGCTTAAGCGAGCAGTACTTC. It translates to CASSRAGGLSEQYF. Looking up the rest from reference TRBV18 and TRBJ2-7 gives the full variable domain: NAGVMQNPRHLVRRRGQEARLRCSPMKGHSHVYWYRQLPEEGLKFMVYLQKENIIDESGMPKERFSAEFPKEGPSILRIQQVVRGDSAAYFCASSRAGGLSEQYFGPGTRLTVT.

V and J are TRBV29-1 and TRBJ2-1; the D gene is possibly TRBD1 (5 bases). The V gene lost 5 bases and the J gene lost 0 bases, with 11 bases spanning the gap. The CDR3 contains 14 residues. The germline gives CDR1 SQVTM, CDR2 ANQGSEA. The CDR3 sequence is CSVPRQSSYNEQFF. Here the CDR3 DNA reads TGCAGCGTTCCTCGACAGAGCTCCTACAATGAGCAGTTCTTC.